These T cell receptor beta chains were read from a single sample in a study of blood T cell repertoires in COVID-19. The assay was immunoSEQ multiplex PCR, and TCRdb's table has in-frame clones only and misses some. This table has 58,000 or so clones, under 85% appearing once. Sequencing was carried out using peripheral blood. These receptors were collected from an elderly woman with acute or convalescent COVID-19. The CDR3 runs from the conserved cysteine through the conserved F or W. The D gene is left open where the match is weak. A row's size may be missing; if present it is once, few, many or a size class.

j_call | clone_size | d_call | v_call | cdr3_length | cdr3_aa | cdr3_nt
TRBJ1-4 | . | . | TRBV11-3 | 15 | CASSLGSRGNEKLFF | TGTGCCAGCAGCTTAGGGTCCAGAGGAAATGAAAAACTGTTTTTT
TRBJ2-1 | . | TRBD2 | TRBV29-1 | 15 | CSPHLAGGTYNEQFF | TGCAGCCCACATTTAGCGGGAGGGACCTACAATGAGCAGTTCTTC
TRBJ2-2 | few | TRBD2 | TRBV9 | 18 | CASSVATGLAGLTGELFF | TGTGCCAGCAGCGTAGCTACGGGACTAGCGGGACTCACCGGGGAGCTGTTTTTT
TRBJ1-6 | . | . | TRBV18 | 16 | CASSEQGPPYNSPLHF | TGTGCCAGCTCGGAACAGGGTCCCCCCTATAATTCACCCCTCCACTTT
TRBJ1-1 | . | TRBD1 | TRBV18 | 14 | CASSFGQGITEAFF | TGTGCCAGCTCATTTGGACAGGGAATCACTGAAGCTTTCTTT
TRBJ2-3 | once | TRBD2 | TRBV4-3 | 17 | CASSHGLAGDSTDTQYF | TGCGCCAGCAGCCACGGACTAGCGGGGGACTCCACAGATACGCAGTATTTT
TRBJ1-1 | . | TRBD1 | TRBV7-2 | 16 | CASSLRLQGARGEAFF | TGTGCCAGCAGCTTACGATTACAGGGGGCCCGTGGTGAAGCTTTCTTT
TRBJ2-3 | . | TRBD2 | TRBV6-2/TRBV6-3 | 14 | CASSLAGPTDTQYF | TGTGCCAGCAGTTTAGCGGGACCGACAGATACGCAGTATTTT
TRBJ2-1 | . | TRBD2 | TRBV5-1 | 17 | CASSLGPGTSGIDEQFF | TGCGCCAGCAGCTTGGGCCCCGGGACTAGCGGGATCGATGAGCAGTTCTTC
TRBJ2-7 | . | . | TRBV7-2 | 12 | CASSFSSYEQYF | TGTGCCAGCAGCTTTAGCTCCTACGAGCAGTACTTC
TRBJ2-7 | few | TRBD1 | TRBV11-2 | 17 | CASSLASGGADAYEQYF | TGTGCCAGCAGCTTAGCGTCAGGGGGCGCGGACGCCTACGAGCAGTACTTC
TRBJ2-6 | . | TRBD2 | TRBV28 | 18 | CASSFPGSGISGANVLTF | TGTGCCAGCAGTTTCCCTGGTAGCGGGATATCTGGGGCCAACGTCCTGACTTTC
TRBJ2-2 | once | TRBD1 | TRBV29-1 | 13 | CSGGTGGTGELFF | TGCAGCGGCGGGACAGGGGGCACCGGGGAGCTGTTTTTT
TRBJ1-5 | once | TRBD1 | TRBV19 | 14 | CASSVTRDSQPQHF | TGTGCCAGTAGTGTGACCCGGGACAGTCAACCCCAGCATTTT
TRBJ2-2 | . | TRBD2 | TRBV5-1 | 17 | CASRNLAGVDNTGELFF | TGCGCCAGCAGGAACCTAGCGGGAGTTGATAACACCGGGGAGCTGTTTTTT